This is a list of T cell receptor beta chains from one sample in a study of identifying expanded T cells in peripheral blood. Sequencing was performed with immunoSEQ multiplex PCR; in TCRdb, only in-frame clones are kept and a portion is missing. The sample contains 85,000 to 100,000 clones, about nine tenths of which appear only once. Sample: blood. The receptors here all came from a person aged 18-70 years in good health. Each CDR3 is given with its conserved first and last residue. A D gene is named only where the DNA matches it firmly. Clone size is given for some rows only: seen once, a few or many times, or a class if the clone is expanded.

d_gene: TRBD1; j_gene: TRBJ2-7; v_gene: TRBV2; len: 15; abundance: .; CDR3nt: TGTGCCAGCATAGTCCTGACAGGGGGCATAAACGAGCAGTACTTC; CDR3aa: CASIVLTGGINEQYF
d_gene: .; j_gene: TRBJ2-3; v_gene: TRBV6-1; len: 13; abundance: .; CDR3nt: TGTGCCAGCAGTGAAGAAACCCACCATACGCAGTATTTT; CDR3aa: CASSEETHHTQYF
d_gene: TRBD2; j_gene: TRBJ2-2; v_gene: TRBV5-1; len: 14; abundance: .; CDR3nt: TGCGCCAGCGCCCCCCGGGGGGGCACCGGGGAGCTGTTTTTT; CDR3aa: CASAPRGGTGELFF
d_gene: .; j_gene: TRBJ2-7; v_gene: TRBV27; len: 12; abundance: .; CDR3nt: TGTGCCAGCAGTTTACCAGGGAACGAGCAGTACTTC; CDR3aa: CASSLPGNEQYF
d_gene: TRBD1; j_gene: TRBJ2-7; v_gene: TRBV10-1; len: 15; abundance: .; CDR3nt: TGCGCCAGCAGTGAAGGGACAGGGGTTAGCTACGAGCAGTACTTC; CDR3aa: CASSEGTGVSYEQYF
d_gene: TRBD1; j_gene: TRBJ1-3; v_gene: TRBV30; len: 14; abundance: .; CDR3nt: TGTGCCTGGAGTGTCGGGACAGAGGGAAACACCATATATTTT; CDR3aa: CAWSVGTEGNTIYF
d_gene: TRBD2; j_gene: TRBJ2-3; v_gene: TRBV7-2; len: 17; abundance: .; CDR3nt: TGTGCCAGCAGCTCGTCTCCCGGCGGGAGCGGCACAGATACGCAGTATTTT; CDR3aa: CASSSSPGGSGTDTQYF
d_gene: .; j_gene: TRBJ2-7; v_gene: TRBV2; len: 12; abundance: few; CDR3nt: TGTGCCAGCAGTGCAGGGGGGTACGAGCAGTACTTC; CDR3aa: CASSAGGYEQYF
d_gene: .; j_gene: TRBJ2-7; v_gene: TRBV12-2; len: 16; abundance: .; CDR3nt: TGTGCAAGTCGCTTACCCAGGACAGGGGGCTTCTACGAGCAGTACTTC; CDR3aa: CASRLPRTGGFYEQYF
d_gene: .; j_gene: TRBJ2-1; v_gene: TRBV6-4; len: 15; abundance: .; CDR3nt: TGTGCCAGCAGTGACGATGGGGGTTCCTACAATGAGCAGTTCTTC; CDR3aa: CASSDDGGSYNEQFF
d_gene: TRBD1; j_gene: TRBJ2-7; v_gene: TRBV30; len: 13; abundance: .; CDR3nt: TGTGCCTGGAGTGAAGGGACAGGGGGCGAGCAGTACTTC; CDR3aa: CAWSEGTGGEQYF
d_gene: .; j_gene: TRBJ1-1; v_gene: TRBV5-4; len: 12; abundance: .; CDR3nt: TGTGCCAGCAGCTTGGAGGCACGGGTTTCTTTCTTT; CDR3aa: CASSLEARVSFF
d_gene: .; j_gene: TRBJ2-7; v_gene: TRBV28; len: 13; abundance: .; CDR3nt: TGTGCCAGCACGAAAGGGACCTCGGGCGAGCAGTACTTC; CDR3aa: CASTKGTSGEQYF
d_gene: TRBD1; j_gene: TRBJ2-1; v_gene: TRBV5-4; len: 17; abundance: .; CDR3nt: TGTGCCAGCAGCCCCCGACAGGGGGCGCTGGCCCATTATGAGCAGTTCTTC; CDR3aa: CASSPRQGALAHYEQFF
d_gene: .; j_gene: TRBJ1-4; v_gene: TRBV6-1; len: 17; abundance: once; CDR3nt: TGTGCCAGCAGTGAAAAAATTTGGTCAGCAACTAATGAAAAACTGTTTTTT; CDR3aa: CASSEKIWSATNEKLFF
d_gene: TRBD2; j_gene: TRBJ2-7; v_gene: TRBV9; len: 16; abundance: few; CDR3nt: TGTGCCAGCAGCCCAGAGAGGGGCGGGGGTACCCACGAGCAGTACTTC; CDR3aa: CASSPERGGGTHEQYF
d_gene: .; j_gene: TRBJ2-3; v_gene: TRBV6-4; len: 13; abundance: .; CDR3nt: TGTGCCAGCAGTGCTAGCGACACAGATACGCAGTATTTT; CDR3aa: CASSASDTDTQYF
d_gene: .; j_gene: TRBJ1-1; v_gene: TRBV11-2; len: 12; abundance: .; CDR3nt: TGTGCCAGCAGCTTAGGGACTTTAGAAGCTTTCTTT; CDR3aa: CASSLGTLEAFF
d_gene: .; j_gene: TRBJ1-1; v_gene: TRBV9; len: 16; abundance: once; CDR3nt: TGTGCCAGCAGCGTAGGGGCAGGGAGGGGAAACACTGAAGCTTTCTTT; CDR3aa: CASSVGAGRGNTEAFF
d_gene: .; j_gene: TRBJ2-7; v_gene: TRBV30; len: 13; abundance: .; CDR3nt: TGTGCCTGGAGTGTACTACACTACTACGAGCAGTACTTC; CDR3aa: CAWSVLHYYEQYF
d_gene: TRBD1; j_gene: TRBJ1-2; v_gene: TRBV6-5; len: 15; abundance: .; CDR3nt: TGTGCCAGCAGGGCGCTGTCGGGACAGACCGAGGCCTACACCTTC; CDR3aa: CASRALSGQTEAYTF
d_gene: .; j_gene: TRBJ2-3; v_gene: TRBV2; len: 12; abundance: once; CDR3nt: TGTGCCAGCAGTGGATACGCAGATACGCAGTATTTT; CDR3aa: CASSGYADTQYF
d_gene: TRBD2; j_gene: TRBJ2-7; v_gene: TRBV2; len: 15; abundance: .; CDR3nt: TGTGCCAGCAGTGAAATAGGACTAGCCCCATACGAGCAGTACTTC; CDR3aa: CASSEIGLAPYEQYF
d_gene: TRBD2; j_gene: TRBJ2-4; v_gene: TRBV4-1; len: 15; abundance: .; CDR3nt: TGCGCCAGCAGCTCTAGCGGGGGGGAAAAAAACATTCAGTACTTC; CDR3aa: CASSSSGGEKNIQYF
d_gene: .; j_gene: TRBJ1-5; v_gene: TRBV4-3; len: 15; abundance: .; CDR3nt: TGCGCCAGCAGCCAAGATCTTACCGGGCATCAGCCCCAGCATTTT; CDR3aa: CASSQDLTGHQPQHF
d_gene: .; j_gene: TRBJ2-1; v_gene: TRBV30; len: 14; abundance: .; CDR3nt: TGTGCCTGGACGGAGACAGGTGGATACAATGAGCAGTTCTTC; CDR3aa: CAWTETGGYNEQFF
d_gene: .; j_gene: TRBJ2-5; v_gene: TRBV7-9; len: 13; abundance: .; CDR3nt: TGTGCCAGCAGACACGGTGGACAAGAGACCCAGTACTTC; CDR3aa: CASRHGGQETQYF
d_gene: TRBD2; j_gene: TRBJ2-7; v_gene: TRBV12-5; len: 15; abundance: .; CDR3nt: TGTGCTAGTGCCCTCGGTAGCGGGATAGGATACGAGCAGTACTTC; CDR3aa: CASALGSGIGYEQYF
d_gene: .; j_gene: TRBJ2-1; v_gene: TRBV9; len: 15; abundance: .; CDR3nt: TGTGCCAGCAGCGTAGATGGTTCCGCCTACAATGAGCAGTTCTTC; CDR3aa: CASSVDGSAYNEQFF
d_gene: .; j_gene: TRBJ1-2; v_gene: TRBV7-9; len: 12; abundance: .; CDR3nt: TGTGCCAGCAGCTCCCCGGACTATGGCTACACCTTC; CDR3aa: CASSSPDYGYTF
d_gene: .; j_gene: TRBJ1-3; v_gene: TRBV30; len: 17; abundance: .; CDR3nt: TGTGCCTGGAGTGTCCCCCGGACCTTGGCGACTGGAAACACCATATATTTT; CDR3aa: CAWSVPRTLATGNTIYF
d_gene: .; j_gene: TRBJ2-7; v_gene: TRBV7-9; len: 13; abundance: .; CDR3nt: TGTGCCAGCAGCCCCGAGAGCTCCTACGAGCAGTACTTC; CDR3aa: CASSPESSYEQYF
d_gene: .; j_gene: TRBJ2-3; v_gene: TRBV5-1; len: 14; abundance: .; CDR3nt: TGCGCCAGCAGCAGCGTAGGCGGAAAAGATACGCAGTATTTT; CDR3aa: CASSSVGGKDTQYF
d_gene: .; j_gene: TRBJ2-3; v_gene: TRBV6-5; len: 14; abundance: .; CDR3nt: TGTGCCAGCAAACCGGGACAAAGCACAGATACGCAGTATTTT; CDR3aa: CASKPGQSTDTQYF
d_gene: .; j_gene: TRBJ2-2; v_gene: TRBV6-5; len: 15; abundance: once; CDR3nt: TGTGCCAGCAGTTCCGGGGGAGAGAACACCGGGGAGCTGTTTTTT; CDR3aa: CASSSGGENTGELFF
d_gene: .; j_gene: TRBJ2-4; v_gene: TRBV28; len: 12; abundance: .; CDR3nt: TGTGCCAGCAGTGGAGGGTTGGACATTCAGTACTTC; CDR3aa: CASSGGLDIQYF
d_gene: .; j_gene: TRBJ2-2; v_gene: TRBV28; len: 13; abundance: once; CDR3nt: TGTGCCAGCACCGGGACACCGACCGGGGAGCTGTTTTTT; CDR3aa: CASTGTPTGELFF